This T cell receptor (beta chain) came from a study of cytomegalovirus exposure and HLA in healthy donors. This clone appeared a few times. The antigen is not known. Both 60 Vbeta primers and 13 Jbeta primers went into the PCR. Assay used: immunoSEQ multiplex PCR; TCRdb lists only in-frame clones, some missing. The sample contains approximately 70,000 clones, roughly 80% of which appear only once. The study, taken as a whole, reports: TCR beta chains numbering under 200 were designated cytomegalovirus-associated. Earlier analysis looked at TCR beta V segments, and most were productive about 90% or about 30% of the time. The classifier, whose performance was assessed in both the original and validation cohorts, reportedly diagnosed cytomegalovirus status with high specificity and sensitivity.

Germline V CDR1 and CDR2: MNHEY, SVGAGI. Trimming removed 6 bases from V and 8 bases from J; junction bases left unmatched: 13. The CDR3 loop spans 15 amino acids. V and J are TRBV6-5 and TRBJ2-7; TRBD1 aligns across 10 bases. The clonotype originates from a woman in her thirties in good health and CMV-seronegative. The sequencing sample was made of PBMCs. The CDR3 DNA reads as TGTGCCAGCAGAGGGGGGGGACAGGGGAACTTGAAGCAGTACTTC. Translated, it gives CASRGGGQGNLKQYF.